Following are 11 T cell receptor beta chains from one sample sequenced in a study of shared clonotypes between healthy human individuals. Profiled with immunoSEQ multiplex PCR; TCRdb holds only in-frame clones, not every one. The sample consists of about 1.4 million clones, roughly 96% of them appearing once. The specimen was naive CD4+ T cells sorted from blood. Regarding subset: CD45RA+ positively selected. These receptors came from a man aged 30-40 years in good health.

The chain couples TRBV5-1 to TRBJ2-3; 9 bases match TRBD1. The CDR3 runs to 14 residues. With V trimmed by 4 bases and J by 5 bases, 5 bases remained unmatched. The germline CDR1 and CDR2 sequences are SGHRS and YFSETQ. Written as DNA, the CDR3 is TGCGCCAGCAGCCGACGGACAGGGGTAGATACGCAGTATTTT. Encoded protein: CASSRRTGVDTQYF.

V and J are TRBV30 and TRBJ2-7, with D tentatively TRBD1 (5 bases). Germline-derived CDR1 and CDR2 are GTSNPN and SVGIG (reference sequence). The CDR3 sequence is 13 residues long. V shed 5 bases and J shed 7 bases, with 18 bases lying between them. The CDR3 sequence is CAWALQGGSEQYF. The CDR3 DNA sequence: TGTGCCTGGGCCTTGCAGGGTGGTAGTGAGCAGTACTTC.

The chain uses TRBV27 and TRBJ1-2, with D possibly being TRBD1 (5 bases). With 7 bases removed from V and 3 bases from J, the gap between germline ends came to 21 bases. The germline V gene has CDR1 MNHEY and CDR2 SMNVEV (reference sequence). The CDR3 runs 16 residues. CDR3 in DNA: TGTGCCAGCACCTCACTGTTGCTCGGGGCGGACTATGGCTACACCTTC. Translating it yields CASTSLLLGADYGYTF.

The chain employs TRBV7-2 and TRBJ1-1; unclear D gene. The ends were cut back, 2 bases at V and 4 bases at J, with 5 bases in the middle. Germline CDR1 and CDR2: SGHTA and FQGNSA. The length of the CDR3 is 12 residues. CDR3 protein: CASSLYFTEAFF. The CDR3, as DNA: TGTGCCAGCAGCTTATATTTCACTGAAGCTTTCTTT.

Concerning this clone itself: Other DNA variants within this sample encode the same CDR3. The rearrangement links TRBV7-3 to TRBJ2-5; D might be TRBD2 (5 bases). The germline V gene encodes CDR1 SGHTA and CDR2 FQGTGA. V shed 2 bases and J shed 7 bases, with 5 bases lying between them. This CDR3 is 11 amino acids long. DNA of the CDR3: TGTGCCAGCAGCTTAGGAGGGACCCAGTACTTC. It yields the protein CASSLGGTQYF.

The rearrangement joins TRBV19 to TRBJ2-7; unclear D gene. The germline gives CDR1 LNHDA, CDR2 SQIVND (reference sequence). CDR3 length: 14 amino acids. V was pared by 7 bases and J by 0 bases, with 13 bases between. The CDR3 bases are TGTGCCAGTAAAAGACGGGTCGGCTCCTACGAGCAGTACTTC. Translation: CASKRRVGSYEQYF.

The V and J genes are TRBV10-2 and TRBJ2-1, with TRBD2 identical over 12 bases. Losses at the gene ends were 6 bases for V and 8 bases for J; bases not matched to a gene: 11. This CDR3 is built from 16 residues. CDR1 is WSHSY, CDR2 SAAADI, per germline. The CDR3 nucleotides are TGCGCCAGCAGGCTCCCTCTAGCGGGAGGGCCCCATGAGCAGTTCTTC. Translated, it gives CASRLPLAGGPHEQFF.

The chain links TRBV29-1 to TRBJ2-7, with D possibly TRBD1 on 6 matching bases. Germline CDR1 SQVTM, CDR2 ANQGSEA. The CDR3 runs 13 residues. Between the trimmed V and J ends, which lost 7 bases and 7 bases, there was a span of 20 bases. CDR3: CSACPRGEREQYF. CDR3 in DNA: TGCAGCGCCTGTCCCAGGGGCGAAAGGGAGCAGTACTTC.

V is TRBV11-2 and J is TRBJ1-2; 8 bases align to TRBD1. The CDR3 totals 16 residues. Per the germline V gene, CDR1 is SGHAT and CDR2 is FQNNGV. Trimming at V came to 5 bases and at J to 6 bases, leaving 14 bases not matched to a gene. Here the CDR3 DNA reads TGTGCCAGCAGCCTTAGGACAGGGAGGAGGGTGGATGGCTACACCTTC. Residues: CASSLRTGRRVDGYTF.

This clone has only one observation. The chain joins TRBV5-1 to TRBJ2-3; 7 bases align to TRBD2. V dropped 2 bases and J dropped 4; count of bases not matched to a gene: 19. This CDR3 is built from 19 residues. Germline loops: CDR1 SGHRS, CDR2 YFSETQ. The CDR3 DNA sequence: TGCGCCAGCAGCTTCCGACGGCGATTGGGCGGGAGCATCCCAGATACGCAGTATTTT. It specifies CASSFRRRLGGSIPDTQYF.

The chain uses TRBV6-8 and TRBJ1-1, with TRBD1 matching over 9 bases. V shed 5 bases, J shed 0 bases, and the junction held 4 bases outside the gene matches. In germline, CDR1 is MNHGY, CDR2 SAAAGT. The CDR3 extends over 15 amino acids. DNA of the CDR3: TGTGCCAGCAGTAGGGGGACAGGGATGAACACTGAAGCTTTCTTT. Residues: CASSRGTGMNTEAFF.